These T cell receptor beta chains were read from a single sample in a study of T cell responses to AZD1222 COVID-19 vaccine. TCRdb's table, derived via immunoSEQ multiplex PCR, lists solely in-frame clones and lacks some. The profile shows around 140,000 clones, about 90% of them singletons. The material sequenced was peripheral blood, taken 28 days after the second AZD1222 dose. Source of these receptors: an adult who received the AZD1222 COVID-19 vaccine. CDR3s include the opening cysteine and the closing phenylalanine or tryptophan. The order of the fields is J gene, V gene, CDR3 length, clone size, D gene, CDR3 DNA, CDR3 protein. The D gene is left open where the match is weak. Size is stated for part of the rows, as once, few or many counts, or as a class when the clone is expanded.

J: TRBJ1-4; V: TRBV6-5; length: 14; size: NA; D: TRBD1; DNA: TGTGCCAGCAGTTCCGGACAGGGAAATGAAAAACTGTTTTTT; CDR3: CASSSGQGNEKLFF
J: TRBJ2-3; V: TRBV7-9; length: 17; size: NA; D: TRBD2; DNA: TGTGCCAGCAGCTTAGCGGTGGGACTAGCGGTCACAGATACGCAGTATTTT; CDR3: CASSLAVGLAVTDTQYF
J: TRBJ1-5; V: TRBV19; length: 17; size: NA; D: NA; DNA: TGTGCCAGTAGACCGGGGAGGGGCGCATATAGCAATCAGCCCCAGCATTTT; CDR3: CASRPGRGAYSNQPQHF
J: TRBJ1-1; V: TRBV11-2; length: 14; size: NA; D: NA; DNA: TGTGCCAGCAGGATATGGGGGGCACCGGGAGAAGCTTTCTTT; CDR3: CASRIWGAPGEAFF
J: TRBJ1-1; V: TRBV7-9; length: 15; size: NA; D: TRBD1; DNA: TGTGCCAGCAGCTTAGGGACAGGGAGGGTCGCTGAAGCTTTCTTT; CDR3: CASSLGTGRVAEAFF
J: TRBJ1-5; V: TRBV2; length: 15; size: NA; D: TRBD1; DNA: TGTGCCAGCAGTGAAGCGGACAGGGCCAATCAGCCCCAGCATTTT; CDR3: CASSEADRANQPQHF
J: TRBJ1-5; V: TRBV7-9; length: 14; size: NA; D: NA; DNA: TGTGCCAGCAGCTTAGCAGGGGTAACGGCGCCCCAGCATTTT; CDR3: CASSLAGVTAPQHF
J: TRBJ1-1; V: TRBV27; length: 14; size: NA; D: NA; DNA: TGTGCCAGCAGTTTATCTGGAGGGGTGACTGAAGCTTTCTTT; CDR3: CASSLSGGVTEAFF
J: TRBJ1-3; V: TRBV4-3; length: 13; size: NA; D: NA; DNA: TGCGCCAGCAGCCAAGAGAGAGGCAACACCATATATTTT; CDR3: CASSQERGNTIYF
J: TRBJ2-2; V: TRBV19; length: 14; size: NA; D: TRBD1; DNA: TGTGCCAGTAGTATAACAGGGGGCAGGGGGGAGCTGTTTTTT; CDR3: CASSITGGRGELFF
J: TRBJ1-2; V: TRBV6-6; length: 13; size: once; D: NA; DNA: TGTGCCAGCTCAAAGGGAGAGTTCTATGGCTACACCTTC; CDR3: CASSKGEFYGYTF
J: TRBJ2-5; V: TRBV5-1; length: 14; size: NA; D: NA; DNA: TGCGCCAGCAGCTCACAGGGGGGGCAAGAGACCCAGTACTTC; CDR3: CASSSQGGQETQYF
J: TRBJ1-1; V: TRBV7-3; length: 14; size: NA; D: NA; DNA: TGTGCCAGCAGCTTAATAGCGACTGACACTGAAGCTTTCTTT; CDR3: CASSLIATDTEAFF
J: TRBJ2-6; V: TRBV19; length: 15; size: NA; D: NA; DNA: TGTGCCAGTAGTACCCCTCTGACTGGGGCCAACGTCCTGACTTTC; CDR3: CASSTPLTGANVLTF
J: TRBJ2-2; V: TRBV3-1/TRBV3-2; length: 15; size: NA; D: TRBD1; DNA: TGTGCCAGCAGCCAGGGACAGGTTAACACCGGGGAGCTGTTTTTT; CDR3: CASSQGQVNTGELFF
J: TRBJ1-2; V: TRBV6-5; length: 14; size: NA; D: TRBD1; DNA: TGTGCCTTCGGGACAGGGGCTTTTAACTATGGCTACACCTTC; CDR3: CAFGTGAFNYGYTF
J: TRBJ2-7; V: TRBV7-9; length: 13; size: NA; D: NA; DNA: TGTGCCAGCAGCTTATGGGAAACCTACGAGCAGTACTTC; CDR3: CASSLWETYEQYF
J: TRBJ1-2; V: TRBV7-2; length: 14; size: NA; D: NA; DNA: TGTGCCAGCAGCTTGATGGGCAGGAACTATGGCTACACCTTC; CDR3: CASSLMGRNYGYTF
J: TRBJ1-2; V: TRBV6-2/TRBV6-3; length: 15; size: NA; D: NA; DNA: TGTGCCAGCAGTTACTCAACGTATGGGGGGGTCGGCTACACCTTC; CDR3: CASSYSTYGGVGYTF
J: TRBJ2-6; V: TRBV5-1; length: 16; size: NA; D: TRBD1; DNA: TGCGCCAGCAGCCCAACAGGGACAGCTGGGGCCAACGTCCTGACTTTC; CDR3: CASSPTGTAGANVLTF
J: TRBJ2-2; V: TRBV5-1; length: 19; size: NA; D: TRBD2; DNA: TGCGCCAGCAGCCCGCAGCCGGGACTAGCGGGAGGGGCCGTTGGGGAGCTGTTTTTT; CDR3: CASSPQPGLAGGAVGELFF
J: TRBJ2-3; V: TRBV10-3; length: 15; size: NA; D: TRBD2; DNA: TGTGCCATCAGTCCTAGCGGACCCGCCGGGGATACGCAGTATTTT; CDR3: CAISPSGPAGDTQYF
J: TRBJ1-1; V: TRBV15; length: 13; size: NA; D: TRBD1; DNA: TGTGCCACCAGCACCCCAACAGGGGGGGAAGCTTTCTTT; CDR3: CATSTPTGGEAFF